A selection of T cell receptor beta chains follows, all from one sample in a study of CD8+ T cells in alopecia areata. The assay was immunoSEQ multiplex PCR, and TCRdb's table has in-frame clones only and misses some. The profile shows about 200,000 clones, approximately 60% of them singletons. Sequences were derived from CD4+ T cells sorted from blood, sampled at week 4, from a patient treated with tofacitinib. These receptors originate from a human donor with alopecia areata. Each CDR3 is given with its conserved first and last residue. The D gene is left open where the match is weak. Where a row states a size, it is once, few, many or the class of an expanded clone; other rows omit it.

abundance,v_gene,j_gene,d_gene,CDR3nt,CDR3aa
.,TRBV15,TRBJ1-4,.,TGTGCCACCACCAACGGACAAGACAATGAAAAACTGTTTTTT,CATTNGQDNEKLFF
.,TRBV9,TRBJ1-2,.,TGTGCCAGCAGCGTAGCGCAGGACTATGGCTACACCTTC,CASSVAQDYGYTF
once,TRBV2,TRBJ2-7,.,TGTGCCAGCAGTACAGGGACTTTAACCTACGAGCAGTACTTC,CASSTGTLTYEQYF
.,TRBV14,TRBJ2-7,.,TGTGCCAGCAGCCACACGGCTCGGGAGCAGTACTTC,CASSHTAREQYF
.,TRBV19,TRBJ2-1,TRBD1,TGTGCCAGTAGTCCCCGACAGGGGGCGGGTCATGAGCAGTTCTTC,CASSPRQGAGHEQFF
.,TRBV5-1,TRBJ2-5,TRBD1,TGCGCCAGCAGCTTGGGACAGGGTAGGGAGACCCAGTACTTC,CASSLGQGRETQYF
few,TRBV11-1,TRBJ2-1,.,TGTGCCAGCAGCCGTGCAGGCTACGGACCTTACAATGAGCAGTTCTTC,CASSRAGYGPYNEQFF
few,TRBV6-1,TRBJ2-1,.,TGTGCCAGCAGTGAGACGGGGGGCCCCAATGAGCAGTTCTTC,CASSETGGPNEQFF
few,TRBV4-1,TRBJ1-1,.,TGCGCCAGCAGCCAAGGGGAGTGGCACGCGAACACTGAAGCTTTCTTT,CASSQGEWHANTEAFF
.,TRBV27,TRBJ2-7,.,TGTGCCAGCACCGCTCCCGCTGGGGCCTCCTACGAGCAGTACTTC,CASTAPAGASYEQYF
.,TRBV30,TRBJ1-1,.,TGTGCCTGGAGAACAAGGACGGCGGCGGGTACTGAAGCTTTCTTT,CAWRTRTAAGTEAFF
.,TRBV30,TRBJ1-5,.,TGTGCCTGGTCACGACCCGGCACCCCAGAGCCCCAGCATTTT,CAWSRPGTPEPQHF
.,TRBV4-2,TRBJ1-2,TRBD1,TGTGCCAGCAGCCGCACCCAGGGGGAGGGCTACACCTTC,CASSRTQGEGYTF
few,TRBV7-8,TRBJ1-3,.,TGTGCCAGCAGCAGAGGACAGCCGCCGGACACCATATATTTT,CASSRGQPPDTIYF
.,TRBV29-1,TRBJ2-1,TRBD1,TGCAGCGTTGACGACAGGGGGCAAGAAAATGAGCAGTTCTTC,CSVDDRGQENEQFF
.,TRBV15,TRBJ2-5,.,TGTGCCACCAGCAGAGACAGGGTGCAGGAGACCCAGTACTTC,CATSRDRVQETQYF
.,TRBV28,TRBJ1-1,.,TGTGCCAGCAGCCAAGGAACCGCAGGGTTCGCCAAGGAGGTCTTT,CASSQGTAGFAKEVF
.,TRBV4-1,TRBJ2-7,.,TGCGCCAGCAGCCCTACAACCGGGACGAGGGAGCAGTACTTC,CASSPTTGTREQYF
few,TRBV10-3,TRBJ2-7,.,TGTGCCATCAGTGAGGGACCGACTACCTACGAGCAGTACTTC,CAISEGPTTYEQYF
.,TRBV4-2,TRBJ2-2,.,TGTGCCAGCAGCCAAGTCATGATGAACACCGGGGAGCTGTTTTTT,CASSQVMMNTGELFF
.,TRBV30,TRBJ2-7,TRBD1,TGTGCCTGGAGTTACGGACAGGGGGCGTTTGGATACGAGCAGTACTTC,CAWSYGQGAFGYEQYF
.,TRBV29-1,TRBJ2-7,.,TGCAGCGTTGTGGCCTCCTACGAGCAGTACTTC,CSVVASYEQYF
once,TRBV30,TRBJ1-4,.,TGTGCCTGGAGTGTACGGCCGGGGATTAATGAAAAACTGTTTTTT,CAWSVRPGINEKLFF
few,TRBV30,TRBJ2-5,.,TGTGCCTGGAGTGTAGGGTCCCAAGAGACCCAGTACTTC,CAWSVGSQETQYF
few,TRBV29-1,TRBJ2-7,TRBD1,TGCAGCGTTGTCCCTTCCTTCGACAGGGCCTCCTACGAGCAGTACTTC,CSVVPSFDRASYEQYF
.,TRBV4-3,TRBJ2-1,TRBD2,TGCGCCAGCAGCTCATGGCGCGGGGGGGCAGGGGCCCCCAATGAGCAGTTCTTC,CASSSWRGGAGAPNEQFF
few,TRBV11-2,TRBJ2-7,TRBD1,TGTGCCAGCAGCTTAATTGCGGACAGGGCCCACGAGCAGTACTTC,CASSLIADRAHEQYF
.,TRBV5-1,TRBJ1-2,.,TGCGCCAGCAGCTTGGATCCCAGGGTCGGTAACTATGGCTACACCTTC,CASSLDPRVGNYGYTF
once,TRBV4-1,TRBJ2-5,.,TGCGCCAGCAGCCAAGTAGGACGAGGGGGGCGAGAGACCCAGTACTTC,CASSQVGRGGRETQYF
.,TRBV4-2,TRBJ2-2,.,TGTGCCAGCAGCCAAGATCGCCGGAACACCGGGGAGCTGTTTTTT,CASSQDRRNTGELFF
.,TRBV27,TRBJ2-5,.,TGTGCCAGCAGTTTAAGCTTCAAAGAGACCCAGTACTTC,CASSLSFKETQYF
.,TRBV9,TRBJ2-7,.,TGTGCCAGCAGCGTGGCGGGGGCCCAACCCTATGCCGAGCAGTACTTC,CASSVAGAQPYAEQYF
.,TRBV29-1,TRBJ2-1,TRBD1,TGCAGCGTTGAAAGGACAGGAAACAATGAGCAGTTCTTC,CSVERTGNNEQFF
.,TRBV30,TRBJ1-1,.,TGTGCCTGGAGTCCCCTCGGGACCGGCCCTGAAGCTTTCTTT,CAWSPLGTGPEAFF
.,TRBV2,TRBJ2-7,TRBD1,TGTGCCAGCAGTGGAGGGGGCACTCGGTACGAGCAGTACTTC,CASSGGGTRYEQYF
few,TRBV19,TRBJ1-2,TRBD1,TGTGCCAGTAGTATGGGGACAGCCGCAAACTATGGCTACACCTTC,CASSMGTAANYGYTF
.,TRBV29-1,TRBJ1-5,TRBD1,TGCAGCGTTGGGCAGGGGGGTGAGCCCCAGCATTTT,CSVGQGGEPQHF
few,TRBV7-9,TRBJ1-4,.,TGTGCCAGCAGCCGCCCCTCGGACAGCCTAAATGAAAAACTGTTTTTT,CASSRPSDSLNEKLFF
.,TRBV29-1,TRBJ2-3,TRBD1,TGCAGCGTTGACGGAGGGACAGGGGGGTCAGATACGCAGTATTTT,CSVDGGTGGSDTQYF
.,TRBV7-2,TRBJ1-3,TRBD1,TGTGCCAGCAGCCCGACGACAGGGGGCGGAAACACCATATATTTT,CASSPTTGGGNTIYF
few,TRBV7-2,TRBJ2-7,.,TGTGCCAGCAGTTCGTCAGAGGGAAGCTCCTACGAGCAGTACTTC,CASSSSEGSSYEQYF
.,TRBV18,TRBJ1-1,.,TGTGCCAGCTTACGCGCGGTGAACACTGAAGCTTTCTTT,CASLRAVNTEAFF
few,TRBV7-9,TRBJ2-7,.,TGTGCCAGCAGCAACTACGAGCAGTACTTC,CASSNYEQYF
.,TRBV7-9,TRBJ2-6,.,TGTGCCAGCAGCTTGGGAACAGGGTACTCTGGGGCCAACGTCCTGACTTTC,CASSLGTGYSGANVLTF
.,TRBV7-9,TRBJ1-5,.,TGTGCCAGCAGCCCGCAAGGGGACGGCAATCAGCCCCAGCATTTT,CASSPQGDGNQPQHF
.,TRBV29-1,TRBJ1-6,.,TGCAGCGTCGCGGGCAGGGAGGTTGAGGCACCCCTCCACTTT,CSVAGREVEAPLHF
.,TRBV7-9,TRBJ1-1,.,TGTGCCAGCAGAGAAGACAGGAACACTGAAGCTTTCTTT,CASREDRNTEAFF
few,TRBV7-2,TRBJ1-3,.,TGTGCCAGCAGCTTAGGGACAGACTCTGGAAACACCATATATTTT,CASSLGTDSGNTIYF
.,TRBV6-5,TRBJ1-2,.,TGTGCCAGCACCCCACAGGGAAACTATGGCTACACCTTC,CASTPQGNYGYTF
.,TRBV28,TRBJ2-1,TRBD2,TGTGCCAGCACGGGACTAGCGGGGGCCAAGAGCTCCTACAATGAGCAGTTCTTC,CASTGLAGAKSSYNEQFF
few,TRBV19,TRBJ2-2,.,TGTGCCAGTAGTAACCCGAACGGGGAGCTGTTTTTT,CASSNPNGELFF
.,TRBV5-1,TRBJ2-3,.,TGCGCCAGCAGCTTCCGGGACGGAGCCACAGATACGCAGTATTTT,CASSFRDGATDTQYF
.,TRBV29-1,TRBJ1-1,.,TGCAGCGTTGCAGGGGATCAGGCTGAAGCTTTCTTT,CSVAGDQAEAFF
few,TRBV7-2,TRBJ2-4,.,TGTGCCAGCAGCTCCTGGGCAGGGCGCAAAAACATTCAGTACTTC,CASSSWAGRKNIQYF
few,TRBV30,TRBJ2-6,.,TGTGCCTGGAGTGTGAACCCCGGGACCCCATGGCCTGGGGCCAACGTCCTGACTTTC,CAWSVNPGTPWPGANVLTF
.,TRBV15,TRBJ1-2,.,TGTGCCACCAGCAGAGAAGGGCTTCCGGGAAGGACTAACTATGGCTACACCTTC,CATSREGLPGRTNYGYTF